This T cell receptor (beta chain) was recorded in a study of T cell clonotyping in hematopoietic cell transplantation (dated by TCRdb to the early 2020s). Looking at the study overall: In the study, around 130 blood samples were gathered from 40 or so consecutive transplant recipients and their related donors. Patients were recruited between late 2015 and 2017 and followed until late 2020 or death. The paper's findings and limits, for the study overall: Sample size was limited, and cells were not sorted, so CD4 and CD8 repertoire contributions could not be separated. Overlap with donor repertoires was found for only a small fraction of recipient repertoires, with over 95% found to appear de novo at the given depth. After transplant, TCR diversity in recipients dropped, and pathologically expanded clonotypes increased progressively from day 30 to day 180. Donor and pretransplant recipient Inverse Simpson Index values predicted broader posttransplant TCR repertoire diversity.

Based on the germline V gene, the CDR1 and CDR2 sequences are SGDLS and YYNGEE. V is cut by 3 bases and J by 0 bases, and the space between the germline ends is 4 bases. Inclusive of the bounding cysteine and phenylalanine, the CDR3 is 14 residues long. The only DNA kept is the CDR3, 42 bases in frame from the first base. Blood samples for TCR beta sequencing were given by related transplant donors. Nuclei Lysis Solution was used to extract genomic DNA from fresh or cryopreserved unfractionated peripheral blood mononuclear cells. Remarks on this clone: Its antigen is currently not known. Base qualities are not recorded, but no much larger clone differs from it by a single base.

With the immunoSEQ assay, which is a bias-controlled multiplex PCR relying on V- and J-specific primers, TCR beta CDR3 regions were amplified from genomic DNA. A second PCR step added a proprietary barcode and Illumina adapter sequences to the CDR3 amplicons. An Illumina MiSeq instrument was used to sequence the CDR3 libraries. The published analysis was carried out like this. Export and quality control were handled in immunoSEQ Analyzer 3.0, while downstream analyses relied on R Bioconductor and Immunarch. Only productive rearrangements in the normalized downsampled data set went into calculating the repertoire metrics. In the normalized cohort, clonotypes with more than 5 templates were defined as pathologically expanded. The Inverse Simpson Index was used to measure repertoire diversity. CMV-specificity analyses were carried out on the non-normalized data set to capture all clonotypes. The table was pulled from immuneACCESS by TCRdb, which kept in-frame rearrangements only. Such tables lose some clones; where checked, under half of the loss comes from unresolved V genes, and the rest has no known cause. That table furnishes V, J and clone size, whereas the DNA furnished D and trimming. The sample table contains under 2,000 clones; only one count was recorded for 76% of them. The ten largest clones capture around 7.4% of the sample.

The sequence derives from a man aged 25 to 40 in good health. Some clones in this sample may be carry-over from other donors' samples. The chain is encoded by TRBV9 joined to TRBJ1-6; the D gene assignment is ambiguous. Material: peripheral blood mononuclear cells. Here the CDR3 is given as CASSGGSYNSPLHF. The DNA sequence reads TGTGCCAGCAGCGGGGGCTCCTATAATTCACCCCTCCACTTT.